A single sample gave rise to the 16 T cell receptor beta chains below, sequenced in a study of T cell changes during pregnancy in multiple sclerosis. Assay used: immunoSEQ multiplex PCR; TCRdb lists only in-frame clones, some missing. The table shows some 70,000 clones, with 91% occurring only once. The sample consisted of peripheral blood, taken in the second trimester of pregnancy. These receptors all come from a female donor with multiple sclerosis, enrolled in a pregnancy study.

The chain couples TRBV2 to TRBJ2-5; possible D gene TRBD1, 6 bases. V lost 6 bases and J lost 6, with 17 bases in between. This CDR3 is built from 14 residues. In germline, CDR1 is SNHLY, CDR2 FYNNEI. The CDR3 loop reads CASSGQSGFQTQYF. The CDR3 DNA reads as TGTGCCAGCAGCGGACAGTCAGGGTTTCAGACCCAGTACTTC.

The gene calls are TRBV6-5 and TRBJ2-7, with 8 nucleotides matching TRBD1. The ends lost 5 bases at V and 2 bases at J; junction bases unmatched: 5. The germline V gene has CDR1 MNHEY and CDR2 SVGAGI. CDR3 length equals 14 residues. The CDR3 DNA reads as TGTGCCAGCAGTCGACAGGGGAAGGCCTACGAGCAGTACTTC. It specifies CASSRQGKAYEQYF.

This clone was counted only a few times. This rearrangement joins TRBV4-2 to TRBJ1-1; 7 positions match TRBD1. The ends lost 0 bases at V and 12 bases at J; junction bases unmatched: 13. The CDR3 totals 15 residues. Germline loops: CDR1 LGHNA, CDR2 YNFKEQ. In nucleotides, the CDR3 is TGTGCCAGCAGCCAAGATCCAGGACAGGTTCATGATCCTTTCTTT. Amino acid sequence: CASSQDPGQVHDPFF.

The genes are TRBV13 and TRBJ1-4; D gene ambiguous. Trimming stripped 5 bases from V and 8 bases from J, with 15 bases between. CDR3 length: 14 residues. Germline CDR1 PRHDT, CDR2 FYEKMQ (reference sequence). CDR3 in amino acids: CASSRTAIGEKLFF. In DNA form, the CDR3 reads TGTGCCAGCAGCCGGACTGCTATTGGGGAAAAACTGTTTTTT.

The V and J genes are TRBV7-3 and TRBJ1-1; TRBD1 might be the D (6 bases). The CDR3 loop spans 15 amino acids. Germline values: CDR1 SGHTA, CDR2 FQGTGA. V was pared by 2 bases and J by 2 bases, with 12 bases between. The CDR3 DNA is TGTGCCAGCAGCTTATTGGCGGGGGCAAACACTGAAGCTTTCTTT. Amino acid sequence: CASSLLAGANTEAFF.

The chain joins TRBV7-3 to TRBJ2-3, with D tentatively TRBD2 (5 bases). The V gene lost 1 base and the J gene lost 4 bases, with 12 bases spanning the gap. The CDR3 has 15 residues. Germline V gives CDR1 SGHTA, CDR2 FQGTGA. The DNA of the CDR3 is TGTGCCAGCAGCTTAAGCGGGCTCAGCGCAGATACGCAGTATTTT. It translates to CASSLSGLSADTQYF.

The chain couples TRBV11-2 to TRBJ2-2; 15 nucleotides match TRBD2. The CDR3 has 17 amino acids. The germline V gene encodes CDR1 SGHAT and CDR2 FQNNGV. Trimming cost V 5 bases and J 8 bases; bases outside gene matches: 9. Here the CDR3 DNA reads TGTGCCAGCAGCCCCATCGGACTAGCGGGGGGGCTGGGGGAGCTGTTTTTT. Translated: CASSPIGLAGGLGELFF.

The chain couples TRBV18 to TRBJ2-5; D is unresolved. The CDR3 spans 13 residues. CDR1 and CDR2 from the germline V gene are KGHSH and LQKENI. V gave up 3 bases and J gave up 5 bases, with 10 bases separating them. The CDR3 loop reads CASSPARSETQYF. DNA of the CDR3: TGTGCCAGCTCACCGGCAAGGAGCGAGACCCAGTACTTC.

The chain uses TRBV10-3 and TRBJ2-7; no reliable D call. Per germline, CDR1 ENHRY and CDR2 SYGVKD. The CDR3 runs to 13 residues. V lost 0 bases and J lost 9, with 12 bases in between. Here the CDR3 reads CAISESPPTRQYF. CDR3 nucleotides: TGTGCCATCAGTGAGTCACCTCCTACGAGGCAGTACTTC.

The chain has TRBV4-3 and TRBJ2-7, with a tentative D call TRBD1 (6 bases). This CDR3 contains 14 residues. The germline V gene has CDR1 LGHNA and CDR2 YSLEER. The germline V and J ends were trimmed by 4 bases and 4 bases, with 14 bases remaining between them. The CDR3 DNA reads TGCGCCAGCAGCCTCGGCCAGGGGTGGTACGAGCAGTACTTC. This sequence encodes CASSLGQGWYEQYF.

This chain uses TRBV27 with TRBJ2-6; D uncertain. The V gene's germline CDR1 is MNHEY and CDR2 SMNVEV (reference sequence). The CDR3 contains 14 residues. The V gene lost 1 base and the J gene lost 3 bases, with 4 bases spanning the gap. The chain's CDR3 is CASSLFGGANVLTF. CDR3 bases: TGTGCCAGCAGTTTATTCGGTGGGGCCAACGTCCTGACTTTC.

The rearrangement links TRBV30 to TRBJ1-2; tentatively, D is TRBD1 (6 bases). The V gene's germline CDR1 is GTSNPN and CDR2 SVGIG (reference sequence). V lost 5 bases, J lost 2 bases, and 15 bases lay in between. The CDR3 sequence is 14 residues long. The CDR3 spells CAWLNRERNYGYTF. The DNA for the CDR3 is TGTGCCTGGTTAAACAGGGAAAGGAACTATGGCTACACCTTC.

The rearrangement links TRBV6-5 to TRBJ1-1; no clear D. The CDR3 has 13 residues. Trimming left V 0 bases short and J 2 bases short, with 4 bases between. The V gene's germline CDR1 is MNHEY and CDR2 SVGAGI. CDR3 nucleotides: TGTGCCAGCAGTTACTCGTATAACACTGAAGCTTTCTTT. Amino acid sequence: CASSYSYNTEAFF.

The CDR3 bases are TGTGCCTGGAGTATCGGAGACACAGATACGCAGTATTTT. Its translation: CAWSIGDTDTQYF. This sequence joins TRBV30 and TRBJ2-3; D remains ambiguous. Germline CDR1 GTSNPN, CDR2 SVGIG (reference sequence). Trimming pared 2 bases from V and 2 bases from J, leaving 8 bases between. The CDR3 length is 13 residues.

The CDR3 coding sequence is TGTGCCAGCAGCGCACTGCGGACTTATAATGAAAAACTGTTTTTT. Translated, it gives CASSALRTYNEKLFF. The chain employs TRBV11-1 and TRBJ1-4, with D unresolved. The V and J ends lost 5 bases and 4 bases respectively, with 14 bases between them. The CDR3 has 15 amino acids. Germline V gene data show CDR1 as SGHAT and CDR2 as FQDESV (reference sequence).

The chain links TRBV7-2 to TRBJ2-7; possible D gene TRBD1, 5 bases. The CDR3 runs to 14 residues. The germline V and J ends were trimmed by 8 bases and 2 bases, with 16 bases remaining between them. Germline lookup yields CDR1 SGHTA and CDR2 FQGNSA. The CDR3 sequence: CASLRAGQAYEQYF. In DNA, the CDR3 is TGTGCCAGCCTCCGCGCAGGGCAAGCCTACGAGCAGTACTTC. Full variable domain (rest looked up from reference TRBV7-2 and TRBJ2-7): GAGVSQSPSNKVTEKGKDVELRCDPISGHTALYWYRQSLGQGLEFLIYFQGNSAPDKSGLPSDRFSAERTGGSVSTLTIQRTQQEDSAVYLCASLRAGQAYEQYFGPGTRLTVT.